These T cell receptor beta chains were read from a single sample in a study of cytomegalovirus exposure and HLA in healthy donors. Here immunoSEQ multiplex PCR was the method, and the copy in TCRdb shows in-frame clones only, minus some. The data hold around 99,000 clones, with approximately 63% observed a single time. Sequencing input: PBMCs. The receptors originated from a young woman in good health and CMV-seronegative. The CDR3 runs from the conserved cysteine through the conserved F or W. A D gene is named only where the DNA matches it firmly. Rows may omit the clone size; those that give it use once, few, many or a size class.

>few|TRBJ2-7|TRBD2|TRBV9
CASSVTSGSEQYF
TGTGCCAGCAGCGTAACTAGCGGGAGCGAGCAGTACTTC
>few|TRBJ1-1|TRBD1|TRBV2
CASSGQGNTEAFF
TGTGCCAGCAGTGGACAGGGGAACACTGAAGCTTTCTTT
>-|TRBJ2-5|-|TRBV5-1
CASSPQTGLKETQYF
TGCGCCAGCAGCCCCCAGACAGGACTCAAAGAGACCCAGTACTTC
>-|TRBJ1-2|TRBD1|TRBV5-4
CASSRRSGTDAGGYTF
TGTGCCAGCAGCCGCCGATCCGGGACAGATGCGGGAGGCTACACCTTC
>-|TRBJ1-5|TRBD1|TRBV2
CASKPQGAGSNQPQHF
TGTGCCAGTAAACCACAGGGGGCAGGTAGCAATCAGCCCCAGCATTTT
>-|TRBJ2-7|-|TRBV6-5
CASSYRPGEAYEQYF
TGTGCCAGCAGTTACCGGCCGGGAGAAGCCTACGAGCAGTACTTC
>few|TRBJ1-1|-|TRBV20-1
CSARVGLEAFF
TGCAGTGCTAGAGTAGGACTTGAAGCTTTCTTT
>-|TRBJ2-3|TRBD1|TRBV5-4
CASKETGTSTDTQYF
TGTGCCAGCAAAGAGACAGGGACCAGCACAGATACGCAGTATTTT
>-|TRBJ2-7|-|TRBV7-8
CASSSSGSLGDYEQYF
TGTGCCAGCAGCTCCTCGGGTTCCCTCGGAGACTACGAGCAGTACTTC
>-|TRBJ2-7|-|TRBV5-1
CASSLDAYEQYF
TGCGCCAGCAGCCTAGACGCATACGAGCAGTACTTC
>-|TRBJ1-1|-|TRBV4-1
CASSQDDARWNTEAFF
TGCGCCAGCAGCCAAGATGATGCCAGGTGGAACACTGAAGCTTTCTTT
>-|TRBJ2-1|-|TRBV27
CASNKQGREQFF
TGTGCCAGCAACAAACAGGGTAGAGAACAGTTCTTC
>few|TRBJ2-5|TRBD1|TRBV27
CASRRQGAGETQYF
TGTGCCAGCAGACGACAGGGGGCTGGGGAGACCCAGTACTTC
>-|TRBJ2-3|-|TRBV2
CASSDTRQADTQYF
TGTGCCAGCAGTGATACAAGGCAGGCAGATACGCAGTATTTT
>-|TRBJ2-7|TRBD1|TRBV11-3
CASSPGQGGHEQYF
TGTGCCAGCAGCCCGGGACAGGGTGGCCACGAGCAGTACTTC
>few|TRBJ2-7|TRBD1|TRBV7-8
CASSLGQTSYEQYF
TGTGCCAGCAGCTTGGGACAGACCTCCTACGAGCAGTACTTC
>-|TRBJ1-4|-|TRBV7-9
CASSQTGGEKLFF
TGTGCCAGCAGCCAGACAGGTGGTGAAAAACTGTTTTTT
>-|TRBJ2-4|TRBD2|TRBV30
CAWSRGLAYNIQYF
TGTGCCTGGAGTAGGGGACTAGCGTATAACATTCAGTACTTC
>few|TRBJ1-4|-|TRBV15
CATSRGAGEKLFF
TGTGCCACCAGCCGGGGGGCGGGCGAAAAACTGTTTTTT
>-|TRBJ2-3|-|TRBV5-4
CASSARGGGLADTQYF
TGTGCCAGCAGCGCCAGAGGCGGCGGGCTGGCAGATACGCAGTATTTT
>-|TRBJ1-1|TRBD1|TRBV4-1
CASSQGTGRGTEAFF
TGCGCCAGCAGCCAGGGGACAGGTCGGGGAACTGAAGCTTTCTTT
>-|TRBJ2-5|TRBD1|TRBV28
CATRTGWETQYF
TGTGCCACCAGGACAGGGTGGGAGACCCAGTACTTC
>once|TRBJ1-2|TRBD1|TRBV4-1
CASSQVLRGLYGYTF
TGCGCCAGCAGCCAAGTCCTCAGGGGGCTCTATGGCTACACCTTC
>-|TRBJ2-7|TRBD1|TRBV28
CASSFPGQVNYEQYF
TGTGCCAGCAGTTTCCCGGGACAGGTGAACTACGAGCAGTACTTC
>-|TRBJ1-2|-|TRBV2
CASSAGQYLNYGYTF
TGTGCCAGCAGTGCAGGGCAGTACCTAAACTATGGCTACACCTTC
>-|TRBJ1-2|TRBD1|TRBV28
CASSQGAGPYGYTF
TGTGCCAGCAGTCAGGGGGCCGGTCCTTATGGCTACACCTTC
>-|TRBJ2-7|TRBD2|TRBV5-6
CASSLPREGFPYEQYF
TGTGCCAGCAGCTTGCCTCGGGAGGGGTTCCCCTACGAGCAGTACTTC
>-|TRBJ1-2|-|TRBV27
CASSALPGSSYGYTF
TGTGCCAGCAGTGCCTTGCCGGGTTCCTCGTATGGCTACACCTTC
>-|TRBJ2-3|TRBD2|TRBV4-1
CASSQEGGTSGMGTQYF
TGCGCCAGCAGCCAAGAAGGCGGGACTAGCGGGATGGGTACGCAGTATTTT
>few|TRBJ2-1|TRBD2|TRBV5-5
CASSPGLAGASYNEQFF
TGTGCCAGCAGCCCGGGACTAGCGGGGGCCTCCTACAATGAGCAGTTCTTC
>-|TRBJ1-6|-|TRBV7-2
CASSLYLGVGVPLHF
TGTGCCAGCAGCTTATATTTAGGGGTAGGAGTTCCCCTCCACTTT
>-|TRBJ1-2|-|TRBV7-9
CASSLERQAGVDGYTF
TGTGCCAGCAGCTTAGAGAGACAGGCAGGAGTTGATGGCTACACCTTC
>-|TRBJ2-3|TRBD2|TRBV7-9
CASSLGLGGRGTDTQYF
TGTGCCAGCAGCTTAGGGTTGGGCGGGAGAGGCACAGATACGCAGTATTTT
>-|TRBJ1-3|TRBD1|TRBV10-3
CATNRGSGNTIYF
TGTGCCACCAACAGGGGATCAGGAAACACCATATATTTT
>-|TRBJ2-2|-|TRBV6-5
CASSNRGGNTGELFF
TGTGCCAGCAGTAACAGGGGGGGGAACACCGGGGAGCTGTTTTTT
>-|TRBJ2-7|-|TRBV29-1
CSALYSYEQYF
TGCAGCGCCCTCTACTCCTACGAGCAGTACTTC
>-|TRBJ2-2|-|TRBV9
CASSVGMGLSDTGELFF
TGTGCCAGCAGCGTAGGGATGGGGCTCTCCGACACCGGGGAGCTGTTTTTT
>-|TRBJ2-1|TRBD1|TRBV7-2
CASSSRTGQGSNEQFF
TGTGCCAGCAGCTCCCGGACGGGACAGGGAAGCAATGAGCAGTTCTTC
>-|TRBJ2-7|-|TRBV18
CASSPPSGHPYEQYF
TGTGCCAGCTCACCTCCTTCGGGACACCCCTACGAGCAGTACTTC
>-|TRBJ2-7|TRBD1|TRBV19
CASSSGTGYHEQYF
TGTGCCAGTAGTTCCGGGACAGGGTACCACGAGCAGTACTTC
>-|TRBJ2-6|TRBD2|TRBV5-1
CASSSGTSGVSGANVLTF
TGCGCCAGCAGCTCCGGGACTAGCGGGGTTTCTGGGGCCAACGTCCTGACTTTC
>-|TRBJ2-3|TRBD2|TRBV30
CAWSFGTSATDTQYF
TGTGCCTGGAGCTTCGGGACTAGCGCCACAGATACGCAGTATTTT
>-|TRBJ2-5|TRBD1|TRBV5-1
CASSSGLTGTGGHPYF
TGCGCCAGCAGCTCTGGATTAACCGGGACAGGAGGACACCCGTACTTC
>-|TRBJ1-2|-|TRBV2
CASSPGGGVSDGYTF
TGTGCCAGCAGCCCTGGGGGGGGCGTAAGTGATGGCTACACCTTC
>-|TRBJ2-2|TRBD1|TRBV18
CASSITGVVTGELFF
TGTGCCAGCTCGATAACAGGGGTGGTCACCGGGGAGCTGTTTTTT
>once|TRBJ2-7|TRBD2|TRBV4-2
CASSQLKAGGKEQYF
TGTGCCAGCAGCCAATTGAAGGCGGGGGGGAAAGAGCAGTACTTC
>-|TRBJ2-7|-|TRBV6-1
CASIWTIVRSGEQYF
TGTGCCAGCATTTGGACTATCGTCCGCTCCGGCGAGCAGTACTTC
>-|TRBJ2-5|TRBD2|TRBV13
CASSLVGGVRETQYF
TGTGCCAGCAGCTTAGTTGGGGGGGTCAGGGAGACCCAGTACTTC
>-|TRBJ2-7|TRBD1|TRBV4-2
CASSQEGQPTYEQYF
TGTGCCAGCAGCCAAGAGGGACAGCCTACCTACGAGCAGTACTTC
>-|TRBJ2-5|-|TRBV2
CASIRSQETQYF
TGTGCCAGCATCAGGTCCCAAGAGACCCAGTACTTC
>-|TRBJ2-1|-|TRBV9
CASSVVGVSYNEQFF
TGTGCCAGCAGCGTAGTCGGGGTCTCCTACAATGAGCAGTTCTTC
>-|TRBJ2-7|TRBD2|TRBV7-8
CASSLVLGLAGDGEQYF
TGTGCCAGCAGCTTAGTCTTGGGACTAGCGGGAGACGGGGAGCAGTACTTC
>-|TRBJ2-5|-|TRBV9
CASSVSGIGQETQYF
TGTGCCAGCAGCGTTTCGGGGATTGGCCAAGAGACCCAGTACTTC
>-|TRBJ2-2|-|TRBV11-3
CASSLGERDTGELFF
TGTGCCAGCAGCTTAGGAGAGAGGGACACCGGGGAGCTGTTTTTT
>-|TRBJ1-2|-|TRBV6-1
CASSGGGSAGVWYGYTF
TGTGCCAGCAGTGGGGGGGGATCGGCAGGTGTTTGGTATGGCTACACCTTC
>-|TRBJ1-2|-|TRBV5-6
CASSAGINSNYGYTF
TGTGCCAGCAGCGCCGGGATCAATTCCAACTATGGCTACACCTTC
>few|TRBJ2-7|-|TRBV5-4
CASSYRYSYEQYF
TGTGCCAGCAGCTACAGGTACTCCTACGAGCAGTACTTC
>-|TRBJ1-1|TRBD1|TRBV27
CASVQGAYGTEAFF
TGTGCCAGCGTCCAGGGGGCTTATGGCACTGAAGCTTTCTTT
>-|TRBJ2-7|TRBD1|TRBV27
CASSVVRDRPYEQYF
TGTGCCAGCAGTGTGGTGAGGGACAGGCCTTACGAGCAGTACTTC
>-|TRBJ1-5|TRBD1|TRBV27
CAVGGDRGDQPQHF
TGTGCCGTGGGCGGGGACAGGGGGGATCAGCCCCAGCATTTT